The clone carrying this T cell receptor (beta chain) was counted between two and nine times. Its antigen is unidentified. The sample originates from a study of response to subunit inactivated influenza vaccine. General study points: Each seasonal influenza vaccination, the authors suggested, recruits few new T cells.

TCRdb used MiXCR to reprocess the RT-PCR reads, holding one entry per CDR3 protein. The data hold 150,000 to 200,000 distinct CDR3 sequences, with approximately 12% observed a single time. This same sample was also taken into another study, of T cells expressing NK-cell markers. According to that study: Generation of TCR beta cDNA was performed by 5'RACE template switching incorporating UMIs. Within the sequenced cohort of eight donors, seven exhibited HCMV seropositivity and one was seronegative. Among CD8+ T cells from over 5 donors, dominant NKG2C+ clonotypes accounted for about 1.0-7.5%.

The TCR sequence derives from a man aged 50 to 59 who received an inactivated influenza vaccine. This specimen consisted of CD8+ T cells sorted from PBMCs, obtained less than 13 days after vaccination.

CDR3 sequence reads: CASSDAGAGQPQHF. The CDR3 coding sequence is TGCGCCAGCAGTGACGCGGGGGCCGGTCAGCCCCAGCATTTT. This rearrangement joins TRBV10-2 to TRBJ1-5, with D maybe TRBD1 (6 bases). Germline V lookup: CDR1 WSHSY, CDR2 SAAADI. This CDR3 is built from 14 residues. V lost 3 bases and J 6 bases, leaving 12 bases between the germline ends.